Below are 10 T cell receptor beta chains sequenced from a single sample in a study of T-cell reconstitution after alpha-beta-depleted transplantation in children listed by TCRdb under 2016. Library preparation employed PCR. The listed sequencing device is Illumina HiSeq 2500. TCR libraries were prepared with molecular barcoding, using unique molecular identifiers to normalize TCRbeta repertoire quantification. Through fastp at Q25 and MiXCR, TCRdb rebuilt clones from the public reads, retaining in-frame beta chains. One record per CDR3 amino acid sequence lists the most common genes and DNA. In this sample the table shows approximately 80,000 distinct CDR3 sequences, about 14% of which occur a single time. The ten largest make up about 26% of the sample. The treatment or condition label on this specimen signifies: allogeneic hematopoietic cell transplantation with graft depleted of TCRalphabeta T cells and CD19 B cells.

The starting material was PBMCs, mostly from graft donor cells, obtained 180 days after TCRalphabeta/CD19-depleted stem cell transplant. These receptor sequences come from a male patient aged 2 to 9 who had a stem cell transplant for acute lymphoblastic leukemia, so the T cells may come from the graft donor.

This clonotype has more than one count but fewer than ten. The V and J genes are TRBV28 and TRBJ1-5, with D possibly being TRBD1 (6 bases). V lost 6 bases to trimming and J lost 9 bases, with 15 bases between them. The CDR3 totals 13 residues. Germline CDR1 reads MDHEN; CDR2 reads SYDVKM. CDR3 sequence reads: CASSRRGAGPQHF. The CDR3 nucleotides are TGTGCCAGCAGCCGCCGGGGGGCTGGGCCCCAGCATTTT.

This clonotype was found a few times. The chain carries TRBV9 and TRBJ2-5; 7 positions agree with TRBD2. The V segment lost 4 bases and the J segment 2 bases; nucleotides outside the gene matches: 8. Germline CDR1 and CDR2: SGDLS and YYNGEE. This CDR3 spans 15 amino acids. The CDR3 sequence: CASSPTVGRQETQYF. For the CDR3, the DNA is TGTGCCAGCAGCCCAACTGTCGGGAGGCAAGAGACCCAGTACTTC. The full variable domain, its missing parts supplied by reference TRBV9 and TRBJ2-5, is DSGVTQTPKHLITATGQRVTLRCSPRSGDLSVYWYQQSLDQGLQFLIQYYNGEERAKGNILERFSAQQFPDLHSELNLSSLELGDSALYFCASSPTVGRQETQYFGPGTRLLVL.

This clonotype came up a few times. This chain uses TRBV4-1 with TRBJ2-1, with TRBD2 matching over 15 bases. CDR1 is MGHRA and CDR2 is YSYEKL in the germline V gene. Trimming at V came to 4 bases and at J to 2 bases, leaving 9 bases not matched to a gene. CDR3 length equals 19 residues. CDR3 loop: CASSPHRTSGGATYNEQFF. Here the CDR3 DNA reads TGCGCCAGCAGCCCCCACCGGACTAGCGGGGGGGCAACCTACAATGAGCAGTTCTTC.

V and J are TRBV7-2 and TRBJ1-2, with a possible D match to TRBD1 (6 bases). From germline, CDR1 is SGHTA and CDR2 FQGNSA. The CDR3 covers 13 residues. Trimming cost V 1 base and J 8 bases, with 11 bases left between them. The DNA of the CDR3 is TGTGCCAGCAGCTTAGGGGCAGGGGCCGGCTACACCTTC. The encoded protein is CASSLGAGAGYTF.

There are a few counts of this clonotype. The chain has TRBV20-1 and TRBJ2-3; 9 bases fit TRBD1. From germline, CDR1 is DFQATT and CDR2 SNEGSKA (reference sequence). The CDR3 runs to 14 residues. Trimming took 3 bases from V and 3 from J; bases not matched to a gene: 4. The CDR3 sequence: CSASDRGVTDTQYF. The CDR3 DNA sequence: TGCAGTGCTAGCGACAGGGGGGTGACAGATACGCAGTATTTT.

This clonotype turned up a few times. The chain is built from TRBV20-1 and TRBJ2-7; 10 bases line up with TRBD2. V lost 6 bases and J lost 3; bases outside the gene matches: 8. Germline V lookup: CDR1 DFQATT, CDR2 SNEGSKA (reference sequence). The length of the CDR3 is 14 residues. CDR3 sequence: CSALSSGRIYEQYF. In nucleotides, the CDR3 is TGCAGTGCGCTAAGTAGCGGGAGGATCTACGAGCAGTACTTC.

This clonotype was counted between two and nine times. The chain recombines TRBV27 with TRBJ2-7; D remains ambiguous. CDR3 length: 14 residues. Germline V CDR1 and CDR2: MNHEY, SMNVEV (reference sequence). Trimming took off 6 bases at V and 4 bases at J, with 16 bases between the two ends. This chain's CDR3 is CASRPQYGSYEQYF. The CDR3 bases are TGTGCCAGCAGACCGCAGTACGGGTCTTACGAGCAGTACTTC.

This clonotype was observed a few times. V usage is TRBV9 and J usage is TRBJ1-4; D perhaps matches TRBD1 (5 bases). V was cut by 3 bases and J by 0 bases, with 15 bases left in between. The CDR3 has 17 amino acids. CDR1 is SGDLS and CDR2 is YYNGEE in the germline V gene. The DNA for the CDR3 is TGTGCCAGCAGCGATAAGGCTGCGGGGGCAACTAATGAAAAACTGTTTTTT. It encodes CASSDKAAGATNEKLFF.

This clonotype was picked up a small number of times. This chain joins TRBV18 and TRBJ2-4; a weak D match, TRBD2 (5 bases). The V end was cut by 2 bases, the J end by 4 bases, with 9 bases between. This CDR3 has 14 amino acids. CDR1 is KGHSH, CDR2 LQKENI, per germline. The CDR3 DNA reads TGTGCCAGCTCACCAGGGAGCCAGAAAAACATTCAGTACTTC. This sequence encodes CASSPGSQKNIQYF.

The table lists this clonotype with a few counts. V is TRBV28 and J is TRBJ2-7, with a weak D call TRBD1 (6 bases). Germline V gene data show CDR1 as MDHEN and CDR2 as SYDVKM. V lost 7 bases, J lost 8 bases, and 18 bases lay in between. CDR3 length: 13 residues. CDR3 sequence reads: CASKQDSGRKQYF. CDR3 nucleotide sequence: TGTGCCAGCAAGCAGGACAGCGGCCGAAAGCAGTACTTC.